These T cell receptor beta chains were read from a single sample in a study of blood T cell repertoires in COVID-19. The table came from immunoSEQ multiplex PCR; TCRdb's copy has only in-frame clones and leaves some out. Of 150,000 or so clones listed, about 80% are singletons. The sequenced sample was PBMCs or T cells enriched from blood (not recorded which). These receptors all come from an older woman who had recovered from COVID-19. Each CDR3 is given with its conserved first and last residue. D genes are given only for firm matches. Size tells how often a clone was seen (once, few, many) or the class of an expanded clone, and some rows leave it out.

v_call: TRBV6-4; clone_size: .; j_call: TRBJ2-1; d_call: .; cdr3_aa: CASSDSPGGTYNEQFF
v_call: TRBV4-2; clone_size: once; j_call: TRBJ2-2; d_call: TRBD2; cdr3_aa: CASSLGLAGANTGELFF
v_call: TRBV10-3; clone_size: few; j_call: TRBJ2-5; d_call: TRBD2; cdr3_aa: CAISEGVSSGQETQYF
v_call: TRBV29-1; clone_size: .; j_call: TRBJ1-2; d_call: .; cdr3_aa: CSVEEQPSPYGYTF
v_call: TRBV27; clone_size: .; j_call: TRBJ1-2; d_call: .; cdr3_aa: CASSFDRGGYTF
v_call: TRBV7-2; clone_size: .; j_call: TRBJ1-5; d_call: .; cdr3_aa: CASSTASGSNQPQHF
v_call: TRBV7-2; clone_size: .; j_call: TRBJ2-5; d_call: TRBD2; cdr3_aa: CASSLGRGGVVTQYF
v_call: TRBV27; clone_size: .; j_call: TRBJ2-7; d_call: TRBD2; cdr3_aa: CASSLGGTIYEQYF
v_call: TRBV30; clone_size: few; j_call: TRBJ2-3; d_call: TRBD1; cdr3_aa: CAWSPGQGRDTQYF
v_call: TRBV9; clone_size: .; j_call: TRBJ1-6; d_call: .; cdr3_aa: CASSAGSPYNSPLHF
v_call: TRBV2; clone_size: .; j_call: TRBJ2-2; d_call: .; cdr3_aa: CAAGSSGTGELFF
v_call: TRBV15; clone_size: .; j_call: TRBJ1-5; d_call: TRBD1; cdr3_aa: CATSTDRVVQPQHF